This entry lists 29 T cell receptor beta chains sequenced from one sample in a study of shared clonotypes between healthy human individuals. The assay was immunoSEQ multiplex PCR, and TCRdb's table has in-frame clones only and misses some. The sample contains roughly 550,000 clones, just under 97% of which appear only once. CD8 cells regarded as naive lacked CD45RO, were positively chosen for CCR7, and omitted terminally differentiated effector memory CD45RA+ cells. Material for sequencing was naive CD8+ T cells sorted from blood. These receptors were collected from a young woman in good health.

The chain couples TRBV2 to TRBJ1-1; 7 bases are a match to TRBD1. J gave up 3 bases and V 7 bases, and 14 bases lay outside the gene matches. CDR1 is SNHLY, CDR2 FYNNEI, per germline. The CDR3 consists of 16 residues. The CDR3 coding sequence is TGTGCCAGCACCATGGGAGGGGGCGCACCGGACACTGAAGCTTTCTTT. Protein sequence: CASTMGGGAPDTEAFF.

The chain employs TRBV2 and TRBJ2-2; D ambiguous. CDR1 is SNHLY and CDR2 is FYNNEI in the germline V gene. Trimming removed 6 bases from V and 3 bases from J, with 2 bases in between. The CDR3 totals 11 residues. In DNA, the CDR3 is TGTGCCAGCAGCTACACCGGGGAGCTGTTTTTT. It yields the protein CASSYTGELFF.

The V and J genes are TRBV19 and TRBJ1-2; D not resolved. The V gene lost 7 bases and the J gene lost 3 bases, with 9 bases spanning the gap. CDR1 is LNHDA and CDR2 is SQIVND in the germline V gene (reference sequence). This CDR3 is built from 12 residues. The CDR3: CASTPGYYGYTF. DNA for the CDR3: TGTGCCAGTACCCCTGGGTACTATGGCTACACCTTC.

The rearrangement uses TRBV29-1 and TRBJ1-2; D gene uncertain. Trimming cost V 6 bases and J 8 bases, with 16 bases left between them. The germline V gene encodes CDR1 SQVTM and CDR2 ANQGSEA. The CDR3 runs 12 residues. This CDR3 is CSVPPDGRGYTF. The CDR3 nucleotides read TGCAGCGTCCCCCCCGATGGACGCGGCTACACCTTC.

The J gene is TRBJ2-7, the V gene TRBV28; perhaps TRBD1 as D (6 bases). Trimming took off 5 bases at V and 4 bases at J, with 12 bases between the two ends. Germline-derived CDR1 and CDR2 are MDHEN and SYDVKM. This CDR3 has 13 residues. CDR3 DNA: TGTGCCAGCAGTGCCGGCAGGGGTTACGAGCAGTACTTC. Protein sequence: CASSAGRGYEQYF.

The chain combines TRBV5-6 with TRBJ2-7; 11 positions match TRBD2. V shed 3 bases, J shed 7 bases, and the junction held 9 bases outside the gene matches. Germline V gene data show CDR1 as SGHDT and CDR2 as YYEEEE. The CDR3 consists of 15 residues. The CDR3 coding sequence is TGTGCCAGCAGCTATAGTAGCGGGAGGGAGAGGGAGCAGTACTTC. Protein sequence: CASSYSSGREREQYF.

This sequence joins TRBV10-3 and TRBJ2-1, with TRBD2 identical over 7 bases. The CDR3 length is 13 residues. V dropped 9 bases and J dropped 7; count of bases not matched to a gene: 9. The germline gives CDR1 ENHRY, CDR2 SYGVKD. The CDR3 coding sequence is TGTGCCATTCTCCCCAATAGCGGGAATGAGCAGTTCTTC. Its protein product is CAILPNSGNEQFF.

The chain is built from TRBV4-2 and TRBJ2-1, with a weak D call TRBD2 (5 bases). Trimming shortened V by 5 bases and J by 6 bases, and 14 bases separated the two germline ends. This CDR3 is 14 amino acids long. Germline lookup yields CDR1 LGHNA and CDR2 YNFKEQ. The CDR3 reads CASSSRLGGNEQFF. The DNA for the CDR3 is TGTGCCAGCAGCTCGCGCTTAGGAGGCAATGAGCAGTTCTTC.

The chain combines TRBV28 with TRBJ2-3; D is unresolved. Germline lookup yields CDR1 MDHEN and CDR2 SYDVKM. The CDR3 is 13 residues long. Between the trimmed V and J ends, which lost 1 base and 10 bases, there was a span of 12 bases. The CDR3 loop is CASSLFRYFSQYF. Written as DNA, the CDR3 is TGTGCCAGCAGTTTATTTCGGTACTTCTCGCAGTATTTT.

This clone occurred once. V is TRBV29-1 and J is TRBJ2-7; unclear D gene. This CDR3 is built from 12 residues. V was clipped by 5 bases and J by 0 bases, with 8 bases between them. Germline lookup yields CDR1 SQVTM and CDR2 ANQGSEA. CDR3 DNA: TGCAGCGTTTCGGCGGACTCCTACGAGCAGTACTTC. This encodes CSVSADSYEQYF.

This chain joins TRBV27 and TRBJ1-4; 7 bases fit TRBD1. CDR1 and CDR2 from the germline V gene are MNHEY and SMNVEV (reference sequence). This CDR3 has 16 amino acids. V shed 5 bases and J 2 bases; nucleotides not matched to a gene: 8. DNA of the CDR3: TGTGCCAGCAGTCTAGGGGTGACAGGGACTAATGAAAAACTGTTTTTT. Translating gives CASSLGVTGTNEKLFF. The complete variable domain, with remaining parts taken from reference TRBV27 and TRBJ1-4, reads EAQVTQNPRYLITVTGKKLTVTCSQNMNHEYMSWYRQDPGLGLRQIYYSMNVEVTDKGDVPEGYKVSRKEKRNFPLILESPSPNQTSLYFCASSLGVTGTNEKLFFGSGTQLSVL.

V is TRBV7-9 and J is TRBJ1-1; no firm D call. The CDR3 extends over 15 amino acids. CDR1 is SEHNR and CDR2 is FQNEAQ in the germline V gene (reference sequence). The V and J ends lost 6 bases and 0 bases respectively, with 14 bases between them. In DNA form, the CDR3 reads TGTGCCAGCAGTGTCGGGCAAGGAGTGAACACTGAAGCTTTCTTT. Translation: CASSVGQGVNTEAFF.

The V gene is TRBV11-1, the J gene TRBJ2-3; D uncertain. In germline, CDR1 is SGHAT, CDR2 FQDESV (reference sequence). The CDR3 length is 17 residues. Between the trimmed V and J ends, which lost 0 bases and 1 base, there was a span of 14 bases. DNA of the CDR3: TGTGCCAGCAGCTTAGCTGGGCCACCATGGGGCACAGATACGCAGTATTTT. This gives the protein CASSLAGPPWGTDTQYF.

The CDR3 here is CASSLVDSRPGELFF. As DNA, the CDR3 is TGTGCCAGCAGCTTGGTAGACAGCCGCCCCGGGGAGCTGTTTTTT. The chain carries TRBV5-5 and TRBJ2-2, with a tentative D call TRBD1 (5 bases). V was shortened by 0 bases and J by 6 bases, with 12 bases between the two germline ends. The germline gives CDR1 SGHKS, CDR2 YYEKEE (reference sequence). The CDR3 is made up of 15 amino acids.

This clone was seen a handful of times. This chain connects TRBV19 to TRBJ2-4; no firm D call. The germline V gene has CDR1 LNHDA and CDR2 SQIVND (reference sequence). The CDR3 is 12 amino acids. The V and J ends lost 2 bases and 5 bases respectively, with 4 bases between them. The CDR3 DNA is TGTGCCAGTAGTATACGAGAAAACATTCAGTACTTC. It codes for CASSIRENIQYF. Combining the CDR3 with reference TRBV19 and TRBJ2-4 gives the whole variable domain DGGITQSPKYLFRKEGQNVTLSCEQNLNHDAMYWYRQDPGQGLRLIYYSQIVNDFQKGDIAEGYSVSREKKESFPLTVTSAQKNPTAFYLCASSIRENIQYFGAGTRLSVL.

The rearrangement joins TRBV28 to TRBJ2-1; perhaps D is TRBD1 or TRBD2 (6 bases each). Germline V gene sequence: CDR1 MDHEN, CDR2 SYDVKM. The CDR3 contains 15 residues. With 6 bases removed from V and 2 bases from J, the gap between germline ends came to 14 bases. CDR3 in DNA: TGTGCCAGCAGCCTAATCGGGGGCCCCTACAATGAGCAGTTCTTC. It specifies CASSLIGGPYNEQFF. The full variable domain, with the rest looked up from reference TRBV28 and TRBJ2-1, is DVKVTQSSRYLVKRTGEKVFLECVQDMDHENMFWYRQDPGLGLRLIYFSYDVKMKEKGDIPEGYSVSREKKERFSLILESASTNQTSMYLCASSLIGGPYNEQFFGPGTRLTVL.

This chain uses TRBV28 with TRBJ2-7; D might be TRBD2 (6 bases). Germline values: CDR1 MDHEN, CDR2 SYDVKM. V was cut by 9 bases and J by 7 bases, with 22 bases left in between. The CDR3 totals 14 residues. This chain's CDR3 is CASVSREHLMEQYF. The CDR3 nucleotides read TGTGCCAGTGTCTCCCGGGAGCATCTTATGGAGCAGTACTTC.

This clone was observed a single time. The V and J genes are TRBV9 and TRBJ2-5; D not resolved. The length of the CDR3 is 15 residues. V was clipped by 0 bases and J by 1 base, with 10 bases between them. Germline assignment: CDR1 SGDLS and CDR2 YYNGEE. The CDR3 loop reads CASSVGRSPQETQYF. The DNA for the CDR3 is TGTGCCAGCAGCGTAGGTCGGAGCCCCCAAGAGACCCAGTACTTC.

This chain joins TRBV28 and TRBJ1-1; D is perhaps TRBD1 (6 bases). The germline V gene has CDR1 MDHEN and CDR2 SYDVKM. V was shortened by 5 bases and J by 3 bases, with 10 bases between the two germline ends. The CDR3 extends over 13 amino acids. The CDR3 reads CASSLRTDTEAFF. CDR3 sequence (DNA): TGTGCCAGCAGTCTAAGGACAGACACTGAAGCTTTCTTT.

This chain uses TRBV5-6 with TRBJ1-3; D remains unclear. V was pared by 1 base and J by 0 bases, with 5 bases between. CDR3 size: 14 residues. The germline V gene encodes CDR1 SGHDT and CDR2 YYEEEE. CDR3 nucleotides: TGTGCCAGCAGCTTGAGAAGCTCTGGAAACACCATATATTTT. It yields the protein CASSLRSSGNTIYF.

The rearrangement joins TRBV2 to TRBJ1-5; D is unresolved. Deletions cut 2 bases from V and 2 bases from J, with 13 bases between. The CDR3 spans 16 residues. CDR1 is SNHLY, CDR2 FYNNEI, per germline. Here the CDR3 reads CASSETRGWGNQPQHF. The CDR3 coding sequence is TGTGCCAGCAGTGAAACGCGGGGTTGGGGCAATCAGCCCCAGCATTTT.

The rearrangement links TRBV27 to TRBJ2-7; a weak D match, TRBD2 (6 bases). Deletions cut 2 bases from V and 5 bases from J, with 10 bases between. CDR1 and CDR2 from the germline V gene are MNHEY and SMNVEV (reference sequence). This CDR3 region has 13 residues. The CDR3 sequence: CASSLLASNEQYF. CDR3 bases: TGTGCCAGCAGTTTACTAGCGTCCAACGAGCAGTACTTC.

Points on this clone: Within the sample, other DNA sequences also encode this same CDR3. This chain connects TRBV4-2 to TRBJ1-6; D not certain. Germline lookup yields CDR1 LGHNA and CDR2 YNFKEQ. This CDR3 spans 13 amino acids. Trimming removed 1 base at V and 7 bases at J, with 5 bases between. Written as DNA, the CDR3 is TGTGCCAGCAGCCAAGGCGGGAATTCACCCCTCCACTTT. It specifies CASSQGGNSPLHF.

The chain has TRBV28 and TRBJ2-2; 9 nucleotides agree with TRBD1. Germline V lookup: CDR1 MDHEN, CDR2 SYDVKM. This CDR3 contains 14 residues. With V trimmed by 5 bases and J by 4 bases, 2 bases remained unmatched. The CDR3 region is CASSTGGPTGELFF. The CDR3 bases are TGTGCCAGCAGTACAGGGGGCCCCACCGGGGAGCTGTTTTTT.

The CDR3 loop reads CASSSAGSPTDTQYF. In DNA form, the CDR3 reads TGTGCCAGCAGCTCAGCCGGGAGCCCCACAGATACGCAGTATTTT. The gene calls are TRBV5-4 and TRBJ2-3, with TRBD2 as a possible D gene (6 bases). The length of the CDR3 is 15 residues. The V gene lost 3 bases and the J gene lost 2 bases, with 13 bases spanning the gap. Germline V gives CDR1 SGHNT, CDR2 YYREEE (reference sequence).

CDR3 coding DNA: TGTGCCAGCAGCCCCCCCGACAGGGGCACAGATACGCAGTATTTT. It yields the protein CASSPPDRGTDTQYF. The rearrangement joins TRBV13 to TRBJ2-3; TRBD1 agrees at 7 bases. The junction had 6 bases not matched to a gene; V was cut back by 5 bases and J by 1 base. CDR3 size: 15 residues. CDR1 is PRHDT and CDR2 is FYEKMQ in the germline V gene (reference sequence).

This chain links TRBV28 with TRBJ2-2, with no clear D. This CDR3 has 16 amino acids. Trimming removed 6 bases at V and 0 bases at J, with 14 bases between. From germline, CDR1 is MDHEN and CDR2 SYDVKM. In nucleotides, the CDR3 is TGTGCCAGCAGCTCCCTACTCTTCGCGAACACCGGGGAGCTGTTTTTT. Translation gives CASSSLLFANTGELFF. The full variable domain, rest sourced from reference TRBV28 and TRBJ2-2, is DVKVTQSSRYLVKRTGEKVFLECVQDMDHENMFWYRQDPGLGLRLIYFSYDVKMKEKGDIPEGYSVSREKKERFSLILESASTNQTSMYLCASSSLLFANTGELFFGEGSRLTVL.

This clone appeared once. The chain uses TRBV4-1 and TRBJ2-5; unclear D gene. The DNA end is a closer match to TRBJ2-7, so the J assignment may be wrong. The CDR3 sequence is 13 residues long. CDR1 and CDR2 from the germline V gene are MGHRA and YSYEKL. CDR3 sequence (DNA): TGCGCCAGCAGCCAATCCGACGAGAGCGAGCAGTACTTC. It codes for CASSQSDESEQYF.

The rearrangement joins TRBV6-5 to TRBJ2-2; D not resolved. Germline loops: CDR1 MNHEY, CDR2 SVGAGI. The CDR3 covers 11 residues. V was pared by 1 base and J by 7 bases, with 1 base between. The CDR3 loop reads CASSYFGELFF. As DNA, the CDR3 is TGTGCCAGCAGTTACTTCGGGGAGCTGTTTTTT.